One T cell receptor (beta chain) is described in this entry. Its antigen is unidentified. These data are taken from a study of a mutant IDH1 vaccine in newly diagnosed glioma. Study-level information: Treated patients showed a male proportion of approximately 62%, a female proportion of about 40%, and a mean age of 40.4 years.

Germline lookup yields CDR1 SGHRS and CDR2 YFSETQ. The CDR3 is made up of 20 amino acids. Between the trimmed V and J ends, which lost 0 bases and 1 base, there was a span of 23 bases. Data came from immunoSEQ multiplex PCR; TCRdb stores just in-frame clones and leaves some out. The sample lists 50,000 to 70,000 clones; 80% to 90% were seen once. Stated time point: week 35, safety follow-up. Doses comprised 300 ug of mutant IDH1 20-mer peptide each, plus topical imiquimod. Donor diagnoses consisted of new WHO grade 3 or 4 IDH1-mutant, ATRX-lost astrocytomas. Study findings and constraints: Pseudoprogression apparently lacked any relation to changes in top peripheral T cell clonotypes. The study observed vaccine-induced immune responses in more than 80% of patients.

The sequence was obtained from a man aged 35-49 years with glioma. This material consisted of PBMCs, taken from a glioma patient whose treatment included an IDH1 peptide vaccine. The J gene is TRBJ2-1, the V gene TRBV5-1; the D gene is possibly TRBD2 (6 bases). In nucleotides, the CDR3 is TGCGCCAGCAGCTTGGTAACTGGGGGTAGGGAGGTCCGATCCTACAATGAGCAGTTCTTC. Protein sequence: CASSLVTGGREVRSYNEQFF. Complete variable domain (other parts from reference TRBV5-1 and TRBJ2-1): KAGVTQTPRYLIKTRGQQVTLSCSPISGHRSVSWYQQTPGQGLQFLFEYFSETQRNKGNFPGRFSGRQFSNSRSEMNVSTLELGDSALYLCASSLVTGGREVRSYNEQFFGPGTRLTVL.